This T cell receptor beta chain was sequenced for a study of identifying expanded T cells in peripheral blood. The CDR3 loop spans 11 amino acids. The V end was cut by 3 bases, the J end by 10 bases, with 7 bases between. Per germline, CDR1 MDHEN and CDR2 SYDVKM. Clones were sequenced by immunoSEQ multiplex PCR, and TCRdb holds only the in-frame ones, with some missing. The sample contains 50,000 to 75,000 clones, approximately 89% of which appear only once. Regarding the study as a whole: About 1.2 clones differed between technical replicates, versus approximately 17 and 20 over time.

As regards this clone: Its antigen is not identified.

During the collection period, no donor immune events like infections were recorded. The sequence derives from a person aged 18 to 75 in good health. Sequenced sample: blood. The chain uses TRBV28 and TRBJ2-1; D uncertain. The CDR3 coding sequence is TGTGCCAGCAGTTTCTCGGCAGAGCAGTTCTTC. It yields the protein CASSFSAEQFF. The whole variable domain, filled in from reference TRBV28 and TRBJ2-1, reads DVKVTQSSRYLVKRTGEKVFLECVQDMDHENMFWYRQDPGLGLRLIYFSYDVKMKEKGDIPEGYSVSREKKERFSLILESASTNQTSMYLCASSFSAEQFFGPGTRLTVL.